This T cell receptor beta chain was identified during a study of shared clonotypes between healthy human individuals. Study at large: Contributing individuals were two females and three males aged 18 to 49. A donor's plate count was three for CD4 naive and three for CD4 memory; CD8 naive had two and CD8 memory one.

Sequenced by immunoSEQ multiplex PCR; TCRdb stores in-frame clones only, minus some. The sample has roughly 2.2 million clones; 90% to 95% are singletons. Donation came from healthy HIV-negative adults that had no recent acute infections or vaccinations. The investigators split CD4+ cells into a CD45RA+ naive subset and a CD45RA-negative memory subset. Germline-derived CDR1 and CDR2 are GTSNPN and SVGIG (reference sequence). The V gene lost 5 bases and the J gene lost 4 bases, with 14 bases spanning the gap. The CDR3 spans 13 residues. The chain is built from TRBV30 and TRBJ1-1, with D perhaps matching TRBD1 (6 bases). Source material: naive CD4+ T cells from PBMCs. Subset described: CD45RA+ positively selected. The source is a young man in good health. Some clones in this sample may be carry-over from other donors' samples. The CDR3 is CAWGRDTATEAFF. The CDR3 bases are TGTGCCTGGGGCCGGGACACAGCCACTGAAGCTTTCTTT.